The TCR beta chain under discussion was sequenced for a study of shared clonotypes between healthy human individuals. About the research overall: Per donor, CD8 memory used one plate, CD8 naive used two, CD4 memory used three and CD4 naive used three.

The assay used deep level. The material for each subset, its genomic DNA, was split evenly across several immunoSEQ plates. The protocol was immunoSEQ multiplex PCR, while the TCRdb copy is restricted to in-frame clones and leaves out a portion. The sample lists some 2.4 million clones, roughly 93% occurring once. The material sequenced was naive CD4+ T cells from PBMCs. The subset here: CD45RA+ positively selected. This receptor was taken from a man between 18 and 35 years old in good health. Some clones in this sample may be carry-over from other donors' samples.

The CDR3 DNA reads TGTGCCAGCAGGATCTATAGCAATCAGCCCCAGCATTTT. This translates into CASRIYSNQPQHF. The chain combines TRBV6-1 with TRBJ1-5; no definite D call. Trimming cost V 6 bases and J 0 bases, with 6 bases left between them. In germline, CDR1 is MNHNS, CDR2 SASEGT. The CDR3 is 13 residues long.